This is a list of T cell receptor beta chains from one sample in a study of naive and memory T cell subsets. One entry per CDR3 protein, called by TCRdb with MiXCR from the UMI-ligation and nested PCR reads. Here the sample spans more than 120,000 distinct CDR3 sequences, about 20% being singletons. Specimen: naive CD8+ T cells from blood. All receptors come from a human donor in good health. The CDR3 runs from the conserved cysteine through the conserved F or W. The D gene is left open where the match is weak. Only some rows state a clone size, as once, few, many or a class for expanded clones.

TRBV27	-	-	TRBJ2-3	TGTGCCAGCAGTGAGGCGCGGGATCCAGCAGATACGCAGTATTTT	CASSEARDPADTQYF
TRBV7-9	TRBD1	-	TRBJ2-3	TGTGCCAGCAGCTTAACAGGGGCAGCAGATACGCAGTATTTT	CASSLTGAADTQYF
TRBV10-3	-	-	TRBJ1-1	TGTGCCATCAGTGAGTCTACCTACGACAGCAAAAACACTGAAGCTTTCTTT	CAISESTYDSKNTEAFF
TRBV13	-	few	TRBJ2-7	TGTGCCAGCAGCTTAGAGTACATGACCTACGAGCAGTACTTC	CASSLEYMTYEQYF
TRBV7-8	TRBD1	-	TRBJ2-1	TGTGCCAGCAGCCGGGGACAGGGGGGGAGCGATGAGCAGTTCTTC	CASSRGQGGSDEQFF
TRBV4-1	TRBD1	-	TRBJ1-2	TGCGCCAGCAGCCAAGATCCCCGGGACAGGGATTACTATGGCTACACCTTC	CASSQDPRDRDYYGYTF
TRBV28	TRBD1	-	TRBJ2-3	TGTGCCAGCAGTTTTTTGACAGGGGCCAGCACAGATACGCAGTATTTT	CASSFLTGASTDTQYF
TRBV29-1	TRBD1	-	TRBJ2-2	TGCAGCGTTACAGGGGTGACCGGGGAGCTGTTTTTT	CSVTGVTGELFF
TRBV27	-	few	TRBJ1-4	TGTGCCAGCAGTTACGGCTTGGGAGAAAAACTGTTTTTT	CASSYGLGEKLFF
TRBV5-4	TRBD2	-	TRBJ2-5	TGTTCCAGCAGCGTGCTGGGACTAGCGGGAGACGGTGAGACCCAGTACTTC	CSSSVLGLAGDGETQYF
TRBV28	TRBD1	few	TRBJ1-2	TGTGCCAGCAGTGGTCCGGGACAGAACTATGGCTACACCTTC	CASSGPGQNYGYTF
TRBV2	-	-	TRBJ1-1	TGTGCCAGCAGTGAACGGACCTTCGGCTACACTGAAGCTTTCTTT	CASSERTFGYTEAFF
TRBV14	-	-	TRBJ2-1	TGTGCCAGCAGCGCTCTACAGGGTTCGAATGAGCAGTTCTTC	CASSALQGSNEQFF
TRBV20-1	TRBD2	-	TRBJ2-2	TGCAGTGCTAGCGGGACTAGCGGCACCGGGGAGCTGTTTTTT	CSASGTSGTGELFF
TRBV10-2	TRBD1	-	TRBJ2-7	TGCGCCAGCGGGGGGACAGGAGCCTACGAGCAGTACTTC	CASGGTGAYEQYF
TRBV14	-	-	TRBJ1-1	TGTGCCAGCAGCCAAGAGGCCCTGAGGAACACTGAAGCTTTCTTT	CASSQEALRNTEAFF
TRBV4-3	-	-	TRBJ1-2	TGCGCCAGCAGCCAAGTCGGACAGTACTATGGCTACACCTTC	CASSQVGQYYGYTF
TRBV5-5	-	-	TRBJ2-2	TGTGCCAGCAGGGACAGAGATAAATTCGACACCGGGGAGCTGTTTTTT	CASRDRDKFDTGELFF
TRBV12-3/TRBV12-4	-	-	TRBJ1-4	TGTGCCAGCACCCGGAGGGCAGGGTGGAATGAAAAACTGTTTTTT	CASTRRAGWNEKLFF
TRBV13	-	-	TRBJ1-1	TGTGCCAGCAGCTTAGGTCCAGGGCCGAGCACTGAAGCTTTCTTT	CASSLGPGPSTEAFF
TRBV4-1	-	-	TRBJ2-1	TGCGCCAGCAGCCAAGATCTGGGCCAGGGGTATGACAATGAGCAGTTCTTC	CASSQDLGQGYDNEQFF
TRBV4-3	-	-	TRBJ1-2	TGCGCCAGCAGCCAAGGGGGCGCCGGCTATGGCTACACCTTC	CASSQGGAGYGYTF
TRBV7-9	-	-	TRBJ2-7	TGTGCCAGCAGCTTGGTTTCGCTCTCCTACGAGCAGTACTTC	CASSLVSLSYEQYF
TRBV25-1	-	-	TRBJ1-1	TGTGCCAGCAGTGAAGGGGGGTTCACTGAAGCTTTCTTT	CASSEGGFTEAFF
TRBV4-3	-	-	TRBJ1-5	TGCGCCAGCAGCCAAGAACCAGATCAGCCCCAGCATTTT	CASSQEPDQPQHF
TRBV20-1	TRBD2	-	TRBJ2-7	TGCAGTGCTAGAGAGGGACTAGCCCACGAGCAGTACTTC	CSAREGLAHEQYF
TRBV6-2/TRBV6-3	-	-	TRBJ2-7	TGTGCCAGCAGTTTTCCCGGCAGGGGCGAGCAGTACTTC	CASSFPGRGEQYF
TRBV30	-	few	TRBJ2-1	TGTGCCTGGACCAGAGAGTACAATGAGCAGTTCTTC	CAWTREYNEQFF
TRBV5-1	-	-	TRBJ2-7	TGCGCCAGCAGCCATTATATGGATCGGGTCTACGAGCAGTACTTC	CASSHYMDRVYEQYF
TRBV6-5	TRBD2	few	TRBJ2-7	TGTGCCAGTCAAGCGGGAGCGCTCTACGAGCAGTACTTC	CASQAGALYEQYF
TRBV15	-	-	TRBJ1-1	TGTGCCACCAGCAGAGATCGGGAACATTTGAACACTGAAGCTTTCTTT	CATSRDREHLNTEAFF
TRBV28	TRBD1	-	TRBJ2-4	TGTGCCAGCAGTTCCCCGGGACAGGGACCCAAAAACATTCAGTACTTC	CASSSPGQGPKNIQYF
TRBV12-3/TRBV12-4	-	many	TRBJ2-7	TGTGCCAGCAGTTTCCCCTCCTACGAGCAGTACTTC	CASSFPSYEQYF
TRBV3-1	TRBD2	few	TRBJ2-1	TGTGCCAGCAGCCAAGATCTCGGTAGCGGGAGTTTCAATGAGCAGTTCTTC	CASSQDLGSGSFNEQFF
TRBV6-5	TRBD2	-	TRBJ2-7	TGTGCCAGCAGTTGGGGGACTAGCGGGAGGTACGAGCAGTACTTC	CASSWGTSGRYEQYF
TRBV7-2	TRBD2	-	TRBJ2-2	TGTGCCAGCAGCGATAGCGGGAGTGGATCCGGGGAGCTGTTTTTT	CASSDSGSGSGELFF
TRBV7-2	-	few	TRBJ2-7	TGTGCCAGCAGCACCGGACCCGAGTTGAACTTC	CASSTGPELNF
TRBV10-2	-	few	TRBJ1-5	TGCGCCAGCAGTGAGAGAGGGAAGGGGAGCAATCAGCCCCAGCATTTT	CASSERGKGSNQPQHF
TRBV5-6	TRBD1	-	TRBJ2-1	TGTGCCAGCAGCTCCTCCGGGACAGGGTTATGGGGTGAGCAGTTCTTC	CASSSSGTGLWGEQFF
TRBV27	TRBD1	few	TRBJ1-5	TGTGCCAGCAGTTTATCGGCTTTACAGGGGGAAAATAGCAATCAGCCCCAGCATTTT	CASSLSALQGENSNQPQHF
TRBV19	-	-	TRBJ2-1	TGTGCCAGTAGTCAAATCGACAGAGCTTACTACAATGAGCAGTTCTTC	CASSQIDRAYYNEQFF
TRBV29-1	TRBD1	few	TRBJ1-3	TGCAGCGTTGATGACCGGGACAGTGGCTCTGGAAACACCATATATTTT	CSVDDRDSGSGNTIYF
TRBV20-1	-	-	TRBJ2-7	TGCAGTGCTAGGTCGGGAGAAATGTACGAGCAGTACTTC	CSARSGEMYEQYF
TRBV5-5	-	few	TRBJ2-5	TGTGCCAGCAGCTTGGCCAGACTCGATCCGGAGACCCAGTACTTC	CASSLARLDPETQYF
TRBV14	-	-	TRBJ2-4	TGTGCCAGCAGCCAAGATTTTAGCGAGAACATTCAGTACTTC	CASSQDFSENIQYF
TRBV5-1	-	few	TRBJ2-7	TGCGCCAGCAGCTTGGCCGCCGACTGGGCGGACGAGCAGTACTTC	CASSLAADWADEQYF
TRBV6-1	-	many	TRBJ1-5	TGTGCCAGCAGCCTAACAGGGTTAGGCAATCAGCCCCAGCATTTT	CASSLTGLGNQPQHF
TRBV25-1	TRBD2	few	TRBJ2-2	TGTGCCAGCAGTGAATATTTCCCCACGGGGGGGGGCGCTTCGGGCACCGGGGAGCTGTTTTTT	CASSEYFPTGGGASGTGELFF
TRBV15	TRBD1	-	TRBJ1-5	TGTGCCACCAGCGCAACAGGGGCGGGTCAGCCCCAGCATTTT	CATSATGAGQPQHF
TRBV3-1	-	few	TRBJ2-1	TGTGCCAGCAGCCAAGTCCCGGGGCAGGGCTATGAGCAGTTCTTC	CASSQVPGQGYEQFF
TRBV12-3/TRBV12-4	-	-	TRBJ1-1	TGTGCCAGCAGACCCAAGGGGATTCTGAACACTGAAGCTTTCTTT	CASRPKGILNTEAFF
TRBV15	TRBD2	few	TRBJ2-7	TGTGCCACCAGCAGCTCCGTTGGGGCTAGCGGCCGCTACGAGCAGTACTTC	CATSSSVGASGRYEQYF
TRBV25-1	TRBD1	-	TRBJ1-1	TGTGCCAGCAGTGAATTGTTGGGACAGGGGATGAACACTGAAGCTTTCTTT	CASSELLGQGMNTEAFF
TRBV6-5	-	-	TRBJ1-1	TGTGCCAGCAGTTACACAGTGAACACTGAAGCTTTCTTT	CASSYTVNTEAFF
TRBV15	-	few	TRBJ2-1	TGTGCCACCAGCAGAGGAGTTAGTTTGAATGAGCAGTTCTTC	CATSRGVSLNEQFF
TRBV4-1	TRBD2	-	TRBJ2-1	TGCGCCAGCAGCCAAGGTCTCGGCGGGAGCTACAATGAGCAGTTCTTC	CASSQGLGGSYNEQFF
TRBV29-1	-	-	TRBJ1-4	TGCAGCGTTGAGGGGGGATCGACTAATGAAAAACTGTTTTTT	CSVEGGSTNEKLFF
TRBV6-5	-	-	TRBJ2-7	TGTGCCAGCACCGACGGTAGCTCCTACGAGCAGTACTTC	CASTDGSSYEQYF
TRBV29-1	-	many	TRBJ1-1	TGCAGCGGCGGACGGAACACTGAAGCTTTCTTT	CSGGRNTEAFF
TRBV15	-	-	TRBJ2-1	TGTGCCACCAGTGTTAGCGGTCCGGGGAATGAGCAGTTCTTC	CATSVSGPGNEQFF